The 25 T cell receptor beta chains below come from one sample, sequenced in a study of cytomegalovirus exposure and HLA in healthy donors. PCR primers comprised 60 Vbeta and 13 Jbeta primers. This table comes from immunoSEQ multiplex PCR, and its TCRdb copy is limited to in-frame clones, with some not included. Among about 140,000 clones, 76% were seen once, and the ten largest hold around 3.1%. Input material: PBMCs. The receptors derive from a man between 35 and 55 years old in good health and CMV-seronegative.

V usage is TRBV10-3 and J usage is TRBJ1-5; D is perhaps TRBD1 (6 bases). Trimming cost V 0 bases and J 2 bases, with 20 bases left between them. CDR1 and CDR2 (germline): ENHRY, SYGVKD. This CDR3 region has 19 residues. The CDR3 sequence: CAISESFGGGGPGNQPQHF. The CDR3 region has the DNA TGTGCCATCAGTGAGTCTTTTGGGGGAGGGGGGCCAGGCAATCAGCCCCAGCATTTT.

The J gene is TRBJ2-7, the V gene TRBV5-1, with 10 bases fitting TRBD1. The CDR3 covers 14 residues. The V gene's germline CDR1 is SGHRS and CDR2 YFSETQ. The J segment lost 6 bases and the V segment lost 0 bases, leaving 3 bases of the junction unmatched. This chain's CDR3 is CASSLAGQGGEQYF. The CDR3 coding sequence is TGCGCCAGCAGCTTGGCAGGACAGGGGGGCGAGCAGTACTTC.

The chain recombines TRBV5-4 with TRBJ1-1; TRBD1 agrees at 10 bases. Germline loops: CDR1 SGHNT, CDR2 YYREEE (reference sequence). With V trimmed by 4 bases and J by 0 bases, 9 bases remained unmatched. The CDR3 loop spans 17 amino acids. For the CDR3, the DNA is TGTGCCAGCAGCCCTCGGGACAGGGGTCTTTTGAACACTGAAGCTTTCTTT. Translation gives CASSPRDRGLLNTEAFF.

The chain links TRBV4-2 to TRBJ2-2; the match to TRBD2 covers 10 bases. This CDR3 has 18 residues. The ends lost 4 bases at V and 0 bases at J; junction bases unmatched: 8. Germline loops: CDR1 LGHNA, CDR2 YNFKEQ. The CDR3 region has the DNA TGTGCCAGCAGCCCCCAGCCCGGGACTAGCGCGAACACCGGGGAGCTGTTTTTT. The encoded protein is CASSPQPGTSANTGELFF.

V gene TRBV28 combines with J gene TRBJ1-2, with TRBD1 identical over 7 bases. The CDR3 totals 12 residues. Trimming at V came to 5 bases and at J to 3 bases, leaving 0 bases not matched to a gene. CDR1 and CDR2 (germline): MDHEN, SYDVKM. CDR3 nucleotides: TGTGCCAGCAGTCAGGGGGACTATGGCTACACCTTC. Translating it yields CASSQGDYGYTF.

This clone turned up a few times. V usage is TRBV4-1 and J usage is TRBJ1-2; TRBD1 aligns across 7 bases. V dropped 0 bases and J dropped 7; count of bases not matched to a gene: 8. From germline, CDR1 is MGHRA and CDR2 YSYEKL. CDR3 size: 15 residues. The CDR3 region is CASSQETGFKSGYTF. In DNA, the CDR3 is TGCGCCAGCAGCCAAGAGACAGGGTTTAAGAGTGGCTACACCTTC.

This clone came up once. This chain connects TRBV29-1 to TRBJ2-2; TRBD1 aligns across 9 bases. Per germline, CDR1 SQVTM and CDR2 ANQGSEA. Trimming took 5 bases from V and 2 from J; bases not matched to a gene: 3. This CDR3 is 14 amino acids long. CDR3 DNA: TGCAGCGTTCGGACAGGGGCAAACACCGGGGAGCTGTTTTTT. It translates to CSVRTGANTGELFF.

The genes are TRBV5-1 and TRBJ1-3; 7 bases fit TRBD1. After removal of 4 bases from V and 2 bases from J, the junction contained 3 bases not matched to a gene. Germline CDR1 is SGHRS and CDR2 is YFSETQ. The CDR3 spans 14 residues. The CDR3 is CASSPGTAGNTIYF. The CDR3 DNA follows: TGCGCCAGCAGCCCGGGGACAGCTGGAAACACCATATATTTT.

The rearrangement joins TRBV4-1 to TRBJ2-2, with TRBD2 matching over 9 bases. CDR1 and CDR2 (germline): MGHRA, YSYEKL. The CDR3 extends over 17 amino acids. The V segment lost 0 bases and the J segment 4 bases; nucleotides outside the gene matches: 6. CDR3 DNA sequence: TGCGCCAGCAGCCAAGAGGCGGGCGGGAGGGCCACCGGGGAGCTGTTTTTT. Translating gives CASSQEAGGRATGELFF.

The chain links TRBV29-1 to TRBJ1-1; 8 bases line up with TRBD1. Germline CDR1 and CDR2: SQVTM and ANQGSEA. The CDR3 contains 14 residues. V shed 6 bases and J 3 bases; nucleotides not matched to a gene: 9. The CDR3 is CSVAQGASDTEAFF. As DNA, the CDR3 is TGCAGCGTGGCCCAGGGGGCCTCGGACACTGAAGCTTTCTTT. Full variable domain (rest looked up from reference TRBV29-1 and TRBJ1-1): SAVISQKPSRDICQRGTSLTIQCQVDSQVTMMFWYRQQPGQSLTLIATANQGSEATYESGFVIDKFPISRPNLTFSTLTVSNMSPEDSSIYLCSVAQGASDTEAFFGQGTRLTVV.

The chain carries TRBV20-1 and TRBJ2-4; tentative D call: TRBD1 (5 bases). Trimming removed 6 bases from V and 8 bases from J, with 11 bases in between. CDR3 size: 11 residues. Germline CDR1 DFQATT, CDR2 SNEGSKA (reference sequence). CDR3: CSAPQGYIQYF. The CDR3 DNA sequence: TGCAGTGCGCCTCAGGGCTACATTCAGTACTTC.

V gene TRBV5-8 combines with J gene TRBJ2-1; 7 bases line up with TRBD2. This CDR3 has 15 residues. The junction had 5 bases not matched to a gene; V was cut back by 5 bases and J by 0 bases. Germline CDR1 is SGHTS and CDR2 is YDEGEE. The CDR3 bases are TGTGCCAGCAGGAGGGAGGGCCGCTCCTACAATGAGCAGTTCTTC. The encoded protein is CASRREGRSYNEQFF.

The CDR3 DNA is TGTGCCAGCGGCCTCTCTAGGTCCCAAGAGACCCAGTACTTC. This gives the protein CASGLSRSQETQYF. This chain uses TRBV6-5 with TRBJ2-5; D unclear. This CDR3 region has 14 residues. CDR1 MNHEY and CDR2 SVGAGI come from the germline V gene. V gave up 8 bases and J gave up 1 base, with 14 bases separating them.

The V and J genes are TRBV29-1 and TRBJ1-2; D is unclear. The germline V and J ends were trimmed by 4 bases and 3 bases, with 15 bases remaining between them. CDR1 is SQVTM and CDR2 is ANQGSEA in the germline V gene. The CDR3 runs to 14 residues. The CDR3 loop is CSVGLSIGDYGYTF. Written as DNA, the CDR3 is TGCAGCGTTGGACTATCTATTGGCGACTATGGCTACACCTTC.

The chain employs TRBV7-9 and TRBJ1-1, with no clear D. This CDR3 contains 14 residues. V was pared by 2 bases and J by 8 bases, with 15 bases between. Germline V CDR1 and CDR2: SEHNR, FQNEAQ (reference sequence). The CDR3 protein is CASSLNDGDEEAFF. CDR3 sequence (DNA): TGTGCCAGCAGCTTAAACGACGGGGATGAGGAAGCTTTCTTT.

The chain combines TRBV27 with TRBJ2-4; 9 bases match TRBD1. The CDR3 is 12 amino acids. Germline V gene sequence: CDR1 MNHEY, CDR2 SMNVEV (reference sequence). Trimming removed 6 bases from V and 8 bases from J; junction bases left unmatched: 2. DNA for the CDR3: TGTGCCAGCAGAGACAGGGGGGACATTCAGTACTTC. It yields the protein CASRDRGDIQYF.

J is TRBJ2-3 and V is TRBV19; D remains unclear. Germline V gives CDR1 LNHDA, CDR2 SQIVND (reference sequence). V was shortened by 5 bases and J by 2 bases, with 11 bases between the two germline ends. This CDR3 contains 14 residues. The CDR3 here is CASSRRIDTDTQYF. The DNA for the CDR3 is TGTGCCAGTAGTCGGCGGATTGACACAGATACGCAGTATTTT.

This clone was seen only a few times. The chain couples TRBV30 to TRBJ1-5; D is uncertain. Germline V gene data show CDR1 as GTSNPN and CDR2 as SVGIG (reference sequence). V lost 1 base, J lost 5 bases, and 18 bases lay in between. The CDR3 is 16 residues long. As DNA, the CDR3 is TGTGCCTGGAGTGACTCCTCAGGTATCCGCGATCAGCCCCAGCATTTT. Its translation: CAWSDSSGIRDQPQHF. The entire variable domain, with the rest obtained from reference TRBV30 and TRBJ1-5, is as follows: SQTIHQWPATLVQPVGSPLSLECTVEGTSNPNLYWYRQAAGRGLQLLFYSVGIGQISSEVPQNLSASRPQDRQFILSSKKLLLSDSGFYLCAWSDSSGIRDQPQHFGDGTRLSIL.

V and J are TRBV4-3 and TRBJ2-1; TRBD2 agrees at 10 bases. The CDR3 has 19 amino acids. Germline assignment: CDR1 LGHNA and CDR2 YSLEER. V was pared by 0 bases and J by 2 bases, with 10 bases of the junction left unmatched. The CDR3 DNA reads TGCGCCAGCAGCCAAGAATGGACTAGCGGAGTTACCGCCTACAATGAGCAGTTCTTC. It is translated as CASSQEWTSGVTAYNEQFF.

There are a few counts of this clone. The V gene is TRBV30, the J gene TRBJ1-5; D gene unclear. The CDR3 covers 13 residues. Germline V CDR1 and CDR2: GTSNPN, SVGIG (reference sequence). V lost 1 base and J lost 1, with 5 bases in between. CDR3 amino acids: CAWSGGSNQPQHF. In DNA, the CDR3 is TGTGCCTGGAGTGGCGGGAGCAATCAGCCCCAGCATTTT.

The CDR3 sequence is CASSPGTSVGFF. In DNA, the CDR3 is TGTGCCAGCAGCCCCGGGACTAGCGTTGGGTTCTTC. The genes are TRBV7-9 and TRBJ2-1; 10 bases match TRBD2. After removal of 5 bases from V and 15 bases from J, the junction contained 7 bases not matched to a gene. Looked up from germline, CDR1 is SEHNR and CDR2 is FQNEAQ (reference sequence). This CDR3 has 12 amino acids.

This clone was recorded a few times. The CDR3 coding sequence is TGTGCCAGCAAGGTCGGAGCTAACTATGGCTACACCTTC. Translating it yields CASKVGANYGYTF. This chain uses TRBV6-1 with TRBJ1-2; D gene unclear. CDR1 and CDR2 (germline): MNHNS, SASEGT. The length of the CDR3 is 13 residues. Trimming took 7 bases from V and 0 from J, leaving 9 bases between them.

The gene calls are TRBV29-1 and TRBJ1-2; TRBD1 matches 8 bases. Germline V gene sequence: CDR1 SQVTM, CDR2 ANQGSEA. The CDR3 covers 13 residues. The trim removed 6 bases at V and 1 base at J, leaving 4 bases unmatched. The CDR3 region has the DNA TGCAGCGTCCAGGGGGCCGATAACTATGGCTACACCTTC. Protein product: CSVQGADNYGYTF.

The V gene is TRBV30, the J gene TRBJ1-5; D is possibly TRBD1 (5 bases). Germline V lookup: CDR1 GTSNPN, CDR2 SVGIG (reference sequence). The V and J ends lost 2 bases and 4 bases respectively, with 15 bases between them. The CDR3 runs to 15 residues. Here the CDR3 DNA reads TGTGCCTGGAGTACCCAGGGAATAGGGAATCAGCCCCAGCATTTT. This sequence encodes CAWSTQGIGNQPQHF. Full variable domain (rest looked up from reference TRBV30 and TRBJ1-5): SQTIHQWPATLVQPVGSPLSLECTVEGTSNPNLYWYRQAAGRGLQLLFYSVGIGQISSEVPQNLSASRPQDRQFILSSKKLLLSDSGFYLCAWSTQGIGNQPQHFGDGTRLSIL.

The J gene is TRBJ1-1, the V gene TRBV5-1; weak D call: TRBD1 (6 bases). The germline gives CDR1 SGHRS, CDR2 YFSETQ. The CDR3 has 14 residues. The V end lost 0 bases, the J end lost 8 bases, and 14 bases lay between the germline ends. The CDR3 bases are TGCGCCAGCAGCTTGGGCCGGACAAGGGGGGAAGCTTTCTTT. It yields the protein CASSLGRTRGEAFF.